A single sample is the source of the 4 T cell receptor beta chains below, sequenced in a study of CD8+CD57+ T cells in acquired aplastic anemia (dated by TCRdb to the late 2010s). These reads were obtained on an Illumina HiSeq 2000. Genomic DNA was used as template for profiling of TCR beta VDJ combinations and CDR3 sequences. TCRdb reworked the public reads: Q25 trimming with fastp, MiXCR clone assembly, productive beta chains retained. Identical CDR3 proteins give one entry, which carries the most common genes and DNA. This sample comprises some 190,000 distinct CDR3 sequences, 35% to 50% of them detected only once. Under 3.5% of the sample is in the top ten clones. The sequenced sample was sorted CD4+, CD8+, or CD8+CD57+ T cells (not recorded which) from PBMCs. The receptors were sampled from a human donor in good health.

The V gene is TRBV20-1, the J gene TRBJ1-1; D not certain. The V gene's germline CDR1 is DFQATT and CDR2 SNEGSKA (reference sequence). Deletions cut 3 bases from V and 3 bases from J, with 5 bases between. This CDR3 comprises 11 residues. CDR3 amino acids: CSARADTEAFF. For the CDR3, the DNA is TGCAGTGCTAGGGCCGACACTGAAGCTTTCTTT.

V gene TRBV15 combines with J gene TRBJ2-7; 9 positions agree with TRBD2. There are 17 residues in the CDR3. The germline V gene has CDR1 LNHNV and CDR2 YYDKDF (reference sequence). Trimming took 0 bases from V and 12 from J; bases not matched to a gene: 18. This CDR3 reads CATSRDRLTSGYHDVYF. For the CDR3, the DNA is TGTGCCACCAGCAGAGATCGTTTAACTAGCGGGTACCATGATGTGTACTTC.

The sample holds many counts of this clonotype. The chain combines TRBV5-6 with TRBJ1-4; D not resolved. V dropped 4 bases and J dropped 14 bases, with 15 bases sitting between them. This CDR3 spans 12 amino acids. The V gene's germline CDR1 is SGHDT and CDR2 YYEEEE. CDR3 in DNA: TGTGCCAGCAGCGGAGGGAAAGGGAATCTGTTTTTT. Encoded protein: CASSGGKGNLFF.

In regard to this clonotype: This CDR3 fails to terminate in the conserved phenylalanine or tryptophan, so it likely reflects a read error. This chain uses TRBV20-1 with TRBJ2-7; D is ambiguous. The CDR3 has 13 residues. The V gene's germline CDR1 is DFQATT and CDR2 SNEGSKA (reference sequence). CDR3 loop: CSARVADSYEQYS. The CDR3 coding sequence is TGCAGTGCCAGAGTGGCAGACTCCTACGAGCAGTACTCC.